The table lists the clone carrying this T cell receptor beta chain with many counts. Its target is not known. TCRdb called the RT-PCR reads again in MiXCR, with one record for every CDR3 protein. The table has fewer than 650,000 distinct CDR3 sequences, roughly 13% seen once. This sample stems from a study of response to subunit inactivated influenza vaccine. Study-level results: Authors proposed each seasonal influenza vaccination draws in few new T cells.

CDR1 and CDR2 from the germline V gene are SGHVS and FNYEAQ. The CDR3 is made up of 14 amino acids. Trimming pared 5 bases from V and 2 bases from J, leaving 13 bases between. This sequence originates from a man aged 45 to 65 who received an inactivated influenza vaccine. Sample: PBMCs from blood, taken about 40 days after vaccination. The chain joins TRBV7-6 to TRBJ2-7, with no clear D. This chain's CDR3 is CASSHDNGPYEQYF. DNA for the CDR3: TGTGCCAGCAGCCACGACAACGGTCCCTACGAGCAGTACTTC.